The rows below give T cell receptor beta chains drawn from one sample of a study of beta chain features in type 1 diabetes. Produced via immunoSEQ multiplex PCR; TCRdb's table is partial and in-frame only. The table records some 400,000 clones, roughly 15% of them present only once. The sequenced sample consisted of naive CD4+ T cells from blood. All receptors derive from a woman under 30 in good health. The CDR3 runs from the conserved cysteine through the conserved F or W. Each record gives: J gene, clone size, V gene, D gene, CDR3 protein, CDR3 DNA. D genes are given only for firm matches. Size is stated for part of the rows, as once, few or many counts, or as a class when the clone is expanded.

j_call: TRBJ2-1; clone_size: -; v_call: TRBV5-1; d_call: TRBD2; cdr3_aa: CASSLEPSGKNEQFF; cdr3_nt: TGCGCCAGCAGCTTGGAGCCTAGCGGGAAGAATGAGCAGTTCTTC
j_call: TRBJ2-7; clone_size: -; v_call: TRBV5-1; d_call: -; cdr3_aa: CASSLEPGLTYEQYF; cdr3_nt: TGCGCCAGCAGCTTGGAGCCAGGGTTAACCTACGAGCAGTACTTC
j_call: TRBJ1-2; clone_size: -; v_call: TRBV6-5; d_call: -; cdr3_aa: CASSYGGGYGYTF; cdr3_nt: TGTGCCAGCAGTTACGGGGGGGGCTATGGCTACACCTTC
j_call: TRBJ1-2; clone_size: once; v_call: TRBV2; d_call: -; cdr3_aa: CASSESGQYGYTF; cdr3_nt: TGTGCCAGCAGTGAATCAGGGCAGTATGGCTACACCTTC
j_call: TRBJ2-7; clone_size: few; v_call: TRBV28; d_call: -; cdr3_aa: CASSRGSSGTYEQYF; cdr3_nt: TGTGCCAGCAGTCGGGGTTCGAGCGGAACCTACGAGCAGTACTTC
j_call: TRBJ1-5; clone_size: -; v_call: TRBV15; d_call: TRBD1; cdr3_aa: CATSSLDRDRDLRPQHF; cdr3_nt: TGTGCCACCAGCAGCCTTGACCGGGACAGGGATCTACGGCCCCAGCATTTT
j_call: TRBJ1-2; clone_size: few; v_call: TRBV18; d_call: TRBD1; cdr3_aa: CASSPRQGDGYTF; cdr3_nt: TGTGCCAGCTCACCGAGACAGGGGGATGGCTACACCTTC
j_call: TRBJ2-3; clone_size: few; v_call: TRBV5-4; d_call: -; cdr3_aa: CASSSEVGGTQYF; cdr3_nt: TGTGCCAGCAGCTCCGAGGTAGGGGGTACGCAGTATTTT
j_call: TRBJ2-1; clone_size: few; v_call: TRBV9; d_call: -; cdr3_aa: CASYLQAHEQFF; cdr3_nt: TGTGCCAGCTACCTACAGGCGCATGAGCAGTTCTTC
j_call: TRBJ2-7; clone_size: few; v_call: TRBV29-1; d_call: -; cdr3_aa: CSVQISSYEQYF; cdr3_nt: TGCAGCGTTCAAATCAGCTCCTACGAGCAGTACTTC
j_call: TRBJ1-1; clone_size: -; v_call: TRBV7-3; d_call: -; cdr3_aa: CASSSHSKDTEAFF; cdr3_nt: TGTGCCAGCAGCTCCCACAGCAAAGACACTGAAGCTTTCTTT
j_call: TRBJ2-2; clone_size: -; v_call: TRBV30; d_call: TRBD1; cdr3_aa: CAWSVKGARGTGELFF; cdr3_nt: TGTGCCTGGAGTGTCAAGGGGGCGCGTGGGACCGGGGAGCTGTTTTTT
j_call: TRBJ2-5; clone_size: -; v_call: TRBV2; d_call: -; cdr3_aa: CASSVGHQETQYF; cdr3_nt: TGTGCCAGCAGTGTCGGTCATCAAGAGACCCAGTACTTC
j_call: TRBJ1-1; clone_size: few; v_call: TRBV7-2; d_call: -; cdr3_aa: CASSQGYTEAFF; cdr3_nt: TGTGCCAGCAGTCAGGGGTACACTGAAGCTTTCTTT
j_call: TRBJ1-5; clone_size: few; v_call: TRBV9; d_call: -; cdr3_aa: CASSVAGSRKPQHF; cdr3_nt: TGTGCCAGCAGCGTAGCAGGCAGCAGGAAGCCCCAGCATTTT
j_call: TRBJ2-7; clone_size: few; v_call: TRBV28; d_call: -; cdr3_aa: CASHGQGQPSVYEQYF; cdr3_nt: TGTGCCAGCCACGGCCAGGGCCAACCGAGTGTCTACGAGCAGTACTTC
j_call: TRBJ2-7; clone_size: few; v_call: TRBV19; d_call: -; cdr3_aa: CASAAGTPDYEQYF; cdr3_nt: TGTGCCAGTGCGGCCGGGACTCCAGACTACGAGCAGTACTTC
j_call: TRBJ1-4; clone_size: -; v_call: TRBV6-5; d_call: -; cdr3_aa: CASSLTGNNEKLFF; cdr3_nt: TGTGCCAGCAGTCTCACAGGGAATAATGAAAAACTGTTTTTT
j_call: TRBJ1-5; clone_size: few; v_call: TRBV18; d_call: TRBD1; cdr3_aa: CASSSLGGAEQPQHF; cdr3_nt: TGTGCCAGCTCCTCTTTAGGGGGCGCTGAGCAGCCCCAGCATTTT
j_call: TRBJ2-1; clone_size: -; v_call: TRBV28; d_call: -; cdr3_aa: CASTKSGSGYNEQFF; cdr3_nt: TGTGCCAGCACCAAAAGTGGTAGCGGCTACAATGAGCAGTTCTTC
j_call: TRBJ1-1; clone_size: few; v_call: TRBV29-1; d_call: TRBD1; cdr3_aa: CSVGQGGLNTEAFF; cdr3_nt: TGCAGCGTTGGACAGGGGGGATTGAACACTGAAGCTTTCTTT
j_call: TRBJ2-1; clone_size: -; v_call: TRBV9; d_call: TRBD2; cdr3_aa: CASSGTSSYNEQFF; cdr3_nt: TGTGCCAGCAGCGGGACTAGCTCCTACAATGAGCAGTTCTTC
j_call: TRBJ2-5; clone_size: -; v_call: TRBV7-6; d_call: TRBD2; cdr3_aa: CASSLDLEREGEETQYF; cdr3_nt: TGTGCCAGCAGCTTAGATCTCGAGCGGGAGGGAGAAGAGACCCAGTACTTC
j_call: TRBJ2-3; clone_size: -; v_call: TRBV30; d_call: -; cdr3_aa: CAWSTSTDTQYF; cdr3_nt: TGTGCCTGGAGTACTAGCACAGATACGCAGTATTTT
j_call: TRBJ2-1; clone_size: few; v_call: TRBV7-8; d_call: TRBD2; cdr3_aa: CASGGTSGLSSYNEQFF; cdr3_nt: TGTGCCAGCGGTGGGACTAGCGGACTAAGCTCCTACAATGAGCAGTTCTTC
j_call: TRBJ2-6; clone_size: -; v_call: TRBV7-2; d_call: TRBD1; cdr3_aa: CASSLTGGSGANVLTF; cdr3_nt: TGTGCCAGCAGCCTTACAGGGGGCTCTGGGGCCAACGTCCTGACTTTC
j_call: TRBJ2-5; clone_size: few; v_call: TRBV7-9; d_call: -; cdr3_aa: CASSQMETQYF; cdr3_nt: TGTGCCAGCAGCCAAATGGAGACCCAGTACTTC
j_call: TRBJ2-1; clone_size: few; v_call: TRBV4-2; d_call: TRBD2; cdr3_aa: CASSEGRLAGGYNEQFF; cdr3_nt: TGTGCCAGCAGCGAGGGGAGGCTAGCGGGGGGCTACAATGAGCAGTTCTTC
j_call: TRBJ2-7; clone_size: few; v_call: TRBV5-1; d_call: TRBD2; cdr3_aa: CASRLLTSGKPSGEQYF; cdr3_nt: TGCGCCAGCAGGCTCCTGACTAGCGGGAAGCCCTCGGGAGAGCAGTACTTC